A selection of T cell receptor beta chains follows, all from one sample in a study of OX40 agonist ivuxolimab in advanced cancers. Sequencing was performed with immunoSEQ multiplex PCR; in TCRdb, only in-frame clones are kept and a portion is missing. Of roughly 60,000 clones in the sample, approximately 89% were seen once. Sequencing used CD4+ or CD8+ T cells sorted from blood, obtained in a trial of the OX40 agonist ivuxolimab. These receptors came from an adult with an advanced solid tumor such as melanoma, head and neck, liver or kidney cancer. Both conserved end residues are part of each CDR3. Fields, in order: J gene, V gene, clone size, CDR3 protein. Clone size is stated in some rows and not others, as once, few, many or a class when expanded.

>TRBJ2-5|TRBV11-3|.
CASSTGLAQWETQYF
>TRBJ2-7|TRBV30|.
CAWTRMDRPLEQYF
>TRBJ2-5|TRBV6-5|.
CASSPRTLLTQYF
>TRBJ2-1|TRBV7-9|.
CASSLAYGSLFAEQFF
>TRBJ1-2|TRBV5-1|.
CASNPDRSPNYGYTF
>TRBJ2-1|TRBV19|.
CASSMGTGYDNEQFF
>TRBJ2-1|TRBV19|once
CASSIVSGRDEQFF
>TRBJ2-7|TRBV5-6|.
CASSLGGHNYEQYF
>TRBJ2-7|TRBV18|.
CASSPRDGAYEQYF
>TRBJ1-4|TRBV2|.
CASSVVSEKLFF
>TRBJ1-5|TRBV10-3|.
CAISGGAGNSNQPQHF
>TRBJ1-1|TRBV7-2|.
CASSLGTVMNTEAFF
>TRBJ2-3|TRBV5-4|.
CASSLEGADTQYF
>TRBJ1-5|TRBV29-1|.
CSVADRGNQPQHF
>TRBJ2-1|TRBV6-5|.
CASSYFLAGAGDEQFF
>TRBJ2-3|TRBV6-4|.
CASSAREDRGTQYF
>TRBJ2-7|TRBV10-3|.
CAISDGTVQYEQYF
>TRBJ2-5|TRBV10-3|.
CAIRGQETQYF